These 11 T cell receptor beta chains were sequenced from one sample in a study of cytomegalovirus exposure and HLA in healthy donors. PCR used 60 Vbeta primers and 13 Jbeta primers. Assay used: immunoSEQ multiplex PCR; TCRdb lists only in-frame clones, some missing. The top ten clones hold around 3.9% of a sample with around 150,000 clones, about four fifths of them seen once. The material sequenced was PBMCs. The receptors originated from a man aged 40-50 years in good health and CMV-seropositive.

The chain combines TRBV11-1 with TRBJ2-7, with D uncertain. V lost 1 base, J lost 12 bases, and 13 bases lay in between. The germline V gene has CDR1 SGHAT and CDR2 FQDESV (reference sequence). The CDR3 sequence is 12 residues long. The CDR3 protein is CASSLELKYLYF. Here the CDR3 DNA reads TGTGCCAGCAGCTTAGAACTGAAGTATTTGTACTTC.

This chain uses TRBV4-3 with TRBJ2-5; the match to TRBD1 covers 12 bases. Germline trimming cut 4 bases from V and 6 bases from J; bases unmatched to any gene: 3. CDR3 length equals 14 residues. Germline assignment: CDR1 LGHNA and CDR2 YSLEER. CDR3 nucleotide sequence: TGCGCCAGCAGCCCCGGGACAGGGGGCCAGACCCAGTACTTC. Its translation: CASSPGTGGQTQYF.

This clone came up once. The chain links TRBV6-5 to TRBJ1-2; 8 bases align to TRBD1. V was pared by 7 bases and J by 5 bases, with 3 bases of the junction left unmatched. CDR3 size: 12 residues. The germline CDR1 and CDR2 sequences are MNHEY and SVGAGI. CDR3 in DNA: TGTGCCAGCACTCAGGGGGCTTATGGCTACACCTTC. This sequence encodes CASTQGAYGYTF.

The chain combines TRBV5-4 with TRBJ2-7; no firm D call. CDR1 and CDR2 from the germline V gene are SGHNT and YYREEE (reference sequence). CDR3 length equals 13 residues. V was trimmed by 3 bases and J by 3 bases, leaving 10 bases between them. The CDR3 coding sequence is TGTGCCAGCAGCTCCGAGCAGGACTACGAGCAGTACTTC. Its protein is CASSSEQDYEQYF. The complete variable domain, with remaining parts taken from reference TRBV5-4 and TRBJ2-7, reads ETGVTQSPTHLIKTRGQQVTLRCSSQSGHNTVSWYQQALGQGPQFIFQYYREEENGRGNFPPRFSGLQFPNYSSELNVNALELDDSALYLCASSSEQDYEQYFGPGTRLTVT.

The rearrangement links TRBV7-2 to TRBJ1-2, with 7 nucleotides matching TRBD1. V dropped 1 base and J dropped 4; count of bases not matched to a gene: 12. Per the germline V gene, CDR1 is SGHTA and CDR2 is FQGNSA. CDR3 length: 17 amino acids. The CDR3 DNA sequence: TGTGCCAGCAGCTTAGTCTGGATACGACAGGGTTCCTATGGCTACACCTTC. Protein sequence: CASSLVWIRQGSYGYTF.

This clone came up once. The chain combines TRBV27 with TRBJ2-2; 8 bases are shared with TRBD2. This CDR3 is 16 amino acids long. From germline, CDR1 is MNHEY and CDR2 SMNVEV (reference sequence). J gave up 6 bases and V 6 bases, and 12 bases lay outside the gene matches. This CDR3 is CASRWTSLGFAGELFF. The CDR3 nucleotides read TGTGCCAGCAGGTGGACTAGCTTGGGTTTTGCCGGGGAGCTGTTTTTT.

V is TRBV5-1 and J is TRBJ1-2; D remains unclear. Trimming took 0 bases from V and 0 from J, leaving 12 bases between them. The CDR3 is 16 amino acids. Germline lookup yields CDR1 SGHRS and CDR2 YFSETQ. The CDR3 bases are TGCGCCAGCAGCTTGGGATTCGGAGAAGCTAACTATGGCTACACCTTC. Translated, it gives CASSLGFGEANYGYTF.

The genes are TRBV6-4 and TRBJ1-1; D possibly corresponds to TRBD1 (5 bases). Trimming shortened V by 6 bases and J by 4 bases, and 15 bases separated the two germline ends. This CDR3 region has 14 residues. Germline V gene lookup returns CDR1 MRHNA and CDR2 SNTAGT. In DNA, the CDR3 is TGTGCCAGCAGGAGGGAGGGGATGGGCACTGAAGCTTTCTTT. Translation gives CASRREGMGTEAFF.

The chain combines TRBV4-1 with TRBJ2-1; 9 positions match TRBD2. This CDR3 is 15 amino acids long. With 3 bases clipped from V and 9 bases from J, the junction kept 9 bases outside the gene matches. Germline CDR1 MGHRA, CDR2 YSYEKL. CDR3 region: CASSHSVAGESEQFF. CDR3 in DNA: TGCGCCAGCAGCCATTCAGTAGCGGGAGAGAGTGAGCAGTTCTTC.

This rearrangement joins TRBV7-2 to TRBJ2-3; 8 positions agree with TRBD1. CDR1 SGHTA and CDR2 FQGNSA come from the germline V gene. This CDR3 is built from 16 residues. V shed 3 bases and J 4 bases; nucleotides not matched to a gene: 9. This chain's CDR3 is CASSFWYAGGADTQYF. The CDR3 bases are TGTGCCAGCAGCTTCTGGTATGCAGGGGGCGCAGATACGCAGTATTTT.

The gene calls are TRBV6-6 and TRBJ2-3; D not resolved. This CDR3 spans 13 amino acids. Germline lookup yields CDR1 MNHNY and CDR2 SVGAGI (reference sequence). The V gene lost 7 bases and the J gene lost 0 bases, with 8 bases spanning the gap. The CDR3 sequence is CASTTDSTDTQYF. CDR3 bases: TGTGCCAGCACTACAGATAGCACAGATACGCAGTATTTT.